The 18 T cell receptor beta chains below all came from one sample that was sequenced in a study of control samples from healthy donors and cancer patients. Data came from immunoSEQ multiplex PCR; TCRdb stores just in-frame clones and leaves some out. The repertoire holds around 26,000 clones, with 80% to 85% as singletons. Sequenced sample: PBMCs. Receptors originate from a man in his fifties or sixties with colorectal cancer.

The chain couples TRBV19 to TRBJ1-2, with D possibly matching TRBD1 (6 bases). With 5 bases removed from V and 4 bases from J, the gap between germline ends came to 23 bases. The CDR3 length is 17 residues. In germline, CDR1 is LNHDA, CDR2 SQIVND (reference sequence). The CDR3: CASSPRQEWNLGYGYTF. CDR3 sequence (DNA): TGTGCCAGTAGTCCCCGACAGGAATGGAATCTAGGCTATGGCTACACCTTC.

The gene calls are TRBV2 and TRBJ2-7; weak D call: TRBD2 (6 bases). Germline CDR1 SNHLY, CDR2 FYNNEI. The CDR3 sequence is 12 residues long. Trimming cost V 6 bases and J 7 bases, with 13 bases left between them. Here the CDR3 DNA reads TGTGCCAGCAGGTCGGGACTGGGGGAGCAGTACGTC. Translating it yields CASRSGLGEQYV.

This rearrangement joins TRBV14 to TRBJ1-1; no reliable D call. The CDR3 consists of 12 residues. The V end was cut by 1 base, the J end by 7 bases, with 7 bases between. Germline V CDR1 and CDR2: SGHDN, FVKESK. DNA for the CDR3: TGTGCCAGCAGCCAAGGCGGGATTGAAGCTTTCTTT. Its translation is CASSQGGIEAFF.

This sequence joins TRBV30 and TRBJ2-7; TRBD1 agrees at 7 bases. Trimming took 3 bases from V and 4 from J; bases not matched to a gene: 3. The CDR3 consists of 12 residues. Germline CDR1 and CDR2: GTSNPN and SVGIG (reference sequence). The CDR3 bases are TGTGCCTGGAGCAGGGGGTTTTACGAGCAGTACTTC. Amino acid sequence: CAWSRGFYEQYF.

V is TRBV18 and J is TRBJ1-2; 8 bases line up with TRBD1. Germline V gene data show CDR1 as KGHSH and CDR2 as LQKENI. This CDR3 region has 13 residues. Losses at the gene ends were 4 bases for V and 6 bases for J; bases not matched to a gene: 4. The CDR3, as DNA: TGTGCCAGCTCACACGGACAGGGTGATGGCTACACCTTC. It specifies CASSHGQGDGYTF.

This clone has more than one count but fewer than ten. This chain joins TRBV11-2 and TRBJ2-2, with 8 nucleotides matching TRBD1. V shed 5 bases and J 8 bases; nucleotides not matched to a gene: 13. The CDR3 is made up of 16 amino acids. The germline CDR1 and CDR2 sequences are SGHAT and FQNNGV. The CDR3, as DNA: TGTGCCAGCAGCGGTCGACAGGGGCCAGCCACGGGGGAGCTGTTTTTT. Translated: CASSGRQGPATGELFF.

V is TRBV5-1 and J is TRBJ1-1; D might be TRBD1 (5 bases). Trimming cost V 4 bases and J 1 base, with 17 bases left between them. The CDR3 extends over 16 amino acids. Germline-derived CDR1 and CDR2 are SGHRS and YFSETQ. The CDR3 nucleotides read TGCGCCAGCAGCCCCGGACAAGGGAGGTGGAACACTGAAGCTTTCTTT. Its protein is CASSPGQGRWNTEAFF.

The chain couples TRBV3-1 (or the pseudogene TRBV3-2) to TRBJ1-4; D not certain. Trimming took off 5 bases at V and 0 bases at J, with 7 bases between the two ends. CDR1 is LGHDT and CDR2 is YNNKEL in the germline V gene (reference sequence). The CDR3 spans 14 residues. CDR3 DNA: TGTGCCAGCAGCTTATTCTCAACTAATGAAAAACTGTTTTTT. It encodes CASSLFSTNEKLFF.

The gene calls are TRBV5-1 and TRBJ1-2, with 7 bases identical to TRBD1. Germline CDR1 SGHRS, CDR2 YFSETQ. Trimming at V came to 0 bases and at J to 5 bases, leaving 7 bases not matched to a gene. This CDR3 spans 15 amino acids. CDR3: CASSLAPQGHYGYTF. CDR3 sequence (DNA): TGCGCCAGCAGCTTGGCCCCACAGGGGCATTATGGCTACACCTTC.

The gene calls are TRBV5-1 and TRBJ2-3; D possibly matches TRBD1 or TRBD2 (7 bases each). Per germline, CDR1 SGHRS and CDR2 YFSETQ. The V gene lost 0 bases and the J gene lost 5 bases, with 13 bases spanning the gap. The CDR3 is made up of 15 amino acids. The CDR3 region has the DNA TGCGCCAGCAGCTTGGTGACAGGGAGGGAAGATACGCAGTATTTT. Translated, it gives CASSLVTGREDTQYF.

CDR3 loop: CASSGPPGQALNTEAFF. Written as DNA, the CDR3 is TGTGCCAGCAGTGGACCCCCGGGACAGGCCTTGAACACTGAAGCTTTCTTT. This rearrangement joins TRBV25-1 to TRBJ1-1, with 8 bases identical to TRBD1. Looked up from germline, CDR1 is MGHDK and CDR2 is SYGVNS. The CDR3 extends over 17 amino acids. Losses at the gene ends were 4 bases for V and 0 bases for J; bases not matched to a gene: 10.

The V and J genes are TRBV3-1 (or the pseudogene TRBV3-2) and TRBJ2-1; no reliable D call. With 1 base removed from V and 10 bases from J, the gap between germline ends came to 23 bases. This CDR3 has 17 amino acids. From germline, CDR1 is LGHDT and CDR2 YNNKEL (reference sequence). The DNA for the CDR3 is TGTGCCAGCAGCCAAGGGCACTGGGTCGGTGGGATCATCGAGCAGTTCTTC. This encodes CASSQGHWVGGIIEQFF.

The chain employs TRBV27 and TRBJ1-6, with TRBD1 identical over 8 bases. Germline V CDR1 and CDR2: MNHEY, SMNVEV (reference sequence). CDR3 length: 16 amino acids. The ends lost 7 bases at V and 6 bases at J; junction bases unmatched: 11. The CDR3 spells CASTVQGGIRNSPLHF. CDR3 coding DNA: TGTGCCAGCACTGTACAGGGGGGAATTCGTAATTCACCCCTCCACTTT.

The rearrangement joins TRBV30 to TRBJ2-2; 7 bases are a match to TRBD2. CDR1 is GTSNPN and CDR2 is SVGIG in the germline V gene (reference sequence). The CDR3 contains 16 residues. The ends lost 0 bases at V and 1 base at J; junction bases unmatched: 5. The CDR3 here is CAWSVPGGGNTGELFF. The CDR3 DNA reads as TGTGCCTGGAGTGTACCGGGCGGGGGGAACACCGGGGAGCTGTTTTTT.

This chain connects TRBV6-2 or TRBV6-3 to TRBJ1-1; 7 nucleotides match TRBD1. The CDR3 has 11 amino acids. Unmatched junction bases numbered 1, after V lost 6 bases and J lost 6 bases. CDR1 and CDR2 (germline): MNHEY, SVGEGT. The CDR3 region is CASSQGAEAFF. DNA for the CDR3: TGTGCCAGCAGCCAGGGGGCTGAAGCTTTCTTT.

The genes are TRBV5-1 and TRBJ2-5; no definite D call. CDR1 SGHRS and CDR2 YFSETQ come from the germline V gene. This CDR3 has 14 residues. Between the trimmed V and J ends, which lost 4 bases and 1 base, there was a span of 11 bases. The CDR3 DNA reads TGCGCCAGCAGCGCACAGTCTGCCCAAGAGACCCAGTACTTC. This encodes CASSAQSAQETQYF.

The gene calls are TRBV30 and TRBJ1-5; 7 bases agree with TRBD1. The ends lost 1 base at V and 3 bases at J; junction bases unmatched: 3. From germline, CDR1 is GTSNPN and CDR2 SVGIG (reference sequence). The CDR3 runs 14 residues. The CDR3 protein is CAWSGTGDNQPQHF. The CDR3 coding sequence is TGTGCCTGGAGTGGCACAGGGGACAATCAGCCCCAGCATTTT. Variable domain in full (rest from reference TRBV30 and TRBJ1-5): SQTIHQWPATLVQPVGSPLSLECTVEGTSNPNLYWYRQAAGRGLQLLFYSVGIGQISSEVPQNLSASRPQDRQFILSSKKLLLSDSGFYLCAWSGTGDNQPQHFGDGTRLSIL.

This sequence joins TRBV27 and TRBJ1-2; TRBD1 matches at 7 bases. The junction had 5 bases not matched to a gene; V was cut back by 5 bases and J by 5 bases. CDR3 length: 13 residues. Germline CDR1 and CDR2: MNHEY and SMNVEV (reference sequence). CDR3 DNA sequence: TGTGCCAGCAGTCCTCGACAGGGATATGGCTACACCTTC. This sequence encodes CASSPRQGYGYTF.